The 8 T cell receptor beta chains below were found in one sample sequenced in a study of T cells after yellow fever vaccination. MiXCR, run by TCRdb on the 5' RACE reads, gives a single entry per CDR3 protein. The sample records about 400,000 distinct CDR3 sequences, over 5% being singletons. The starting material was PBMCs, obtained 5 days after the yellow fever booster vaccination. These TCRs come from a man in his thirties or forties who received the YFV17D yellow fever vaccine.

J is TRBJ2-7 and V is TRBV4-3; the match to TRBD2 covers 7 bases. With 0 bases clipped from V and 6 bases from J, the junction kept 11 bases outside the gene matches. In germline, CDR1 is LGHNA, CDR2 YSLEER. The CDR3 totals 16 residues. For the CDR3, the DNA is TGCGCCAGCAGCCAAGATCGAGGAGGGCAGCGGGGCGAGCAGTACTTC. This sequence encodes CASSQDRGGQRGEQYF.

This clonotype was detected many times. DNA of the CDR3: TGTGCCAGCAGTTTGACGGACAGGGTTAGTGGCTACACCTTC. It encodes CASSLTDRVSGYTF. J is TRBJ1-2 and V is TRBV27, with 8 bases aligning to TRBD1. V dropped 3 bases and J dropped 7; count of bases not matched to a gene: 7. This CDR3 is built from 14 residues. CDR1 and CDR2 (germline): MNHEY, SMNVEV (reference sequence).

This clonotype was seen ten or more times. The J gene is TRBJ2-5, the V gene TRBV5-1, with 7 bases matching TRBD1. The CDR3 has 14 amino acids. V shed 4 bases, J shed 1 base, and the junction held 4 bases outside the gene matches. Germline V gene data show CDR1 as SGHRS and CDR2 as YFSETQ. DNA for the CDR3: TGCGCCAGCAGCGTGGGACAGTCCCAAGAGACCCAGTACTTC. Protein: CASSVGQSQETQYF. The variable domain in full, with the rest retrieved from reference TRBV5-1 and TRBJ2-5, is KAGVTQTPRYLIKTRGQQVTLSCSPISGHRSVSWYQQTPGQGLQFLFEYFSETQRNKGNFPGRFSGRQFSNSRSEMNVSTLELGDSALYLCASSVGQSQETQYFGPGTRLLVL.

The chain uses TRBV7-9 and TRBJ2-1; unclear D gene. The CDR3 has 16 residues. Germline assignment: CDR1 SEHNR and CDR2 FQNEAQ (reference sequence). Deletions cut 0 bases from V and 4 bases from J, with 13 bases between. The CDR3 loop is CASSLARRGIYNEQFF. For the CDR3, the DNA is TGTGCCAGCAGCTTAGCAAGGAGAGGAATATACAATGAGCAGTTCTTC.

The CDR3 is CATASSSKNIQYF. CDR3 nucleotide sequence: TGTGCCACCGCGTCTAGCTCCAAAAACATTCAGTACTTC. The chain uses TRBV12-3 or TRBV12-4 and TRBJ2-4; tentative D call: TRBD2 (5 bases). The CDR3 has 13 amino acids. V shed 10 bases and J shed 2 bases, with 12 bases lying between them.

This clonotype was seen more than once but under ten times. The chain carries TRBV9 and TRBJ2-1, with a weak D call TRBD2 (6 bases). The CDR3 totals 15 residues. The V end was cut by 3 bases, the J end by 2 bases, with 12 bases between. Germline values: CDR1 SGDLS, CDR2 YYNGEE. The chain's CDR3 is CASSATGLPYNEQFF. The CDR3 DNA sequence: TGTGCCAGCAGCGCGACGGGACTCCCCTACAATGAGCAGTTCTTC.

This clonotype was picked up many times. The chain employs TRBV20-1 and TRBJ2-1; D not resolved. Germline V lookup: CDR1 DFQATT, CDR2 SNEGSKA (reference sequence). This CDR3 contains 11 residues. V was pared by 6 bases and J by 9 bases, with 12 bases between. The CDR3 region is CSAPGATEQFF. CDR3 DNA: TGCAGTGCCCCAGGAGCCACTGAGCAGTTCTTC.

The table lists this clonotype with many counts. This rearrangement joins TRBV12-3 or TRBV12-4 to TRBJ1-4; D unclear. This CDR3 is 14 amino acids long. The V end was cut by 4 bases, the J end by 3 bases, with 9 bases between. In nucleotides, the CDR3 is TGTGCCAGCAGTTCGCCCGATTCTAATGAAAAACTGTTTTTT. It yields the protein CASSSPDSNEKLFF.